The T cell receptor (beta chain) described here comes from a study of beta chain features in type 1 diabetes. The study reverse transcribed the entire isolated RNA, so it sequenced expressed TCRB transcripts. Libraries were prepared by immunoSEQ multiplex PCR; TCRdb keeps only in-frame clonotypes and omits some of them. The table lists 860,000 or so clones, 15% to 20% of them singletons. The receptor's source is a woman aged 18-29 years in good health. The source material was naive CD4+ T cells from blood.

The CDR3 here is CASSASGTSGNYEQYF. The CDR3 DNA follows: TGTGCCAGCAGCGCATCCGGGACTAGCGGCAACTACGAGCAGTACTTC. The rearrangement uses TRBV28 and TRBJ2-7; 11 bases are shared with TRBD2. CDR1 is MDHEN and CDR2 is SYDVKM in the germline V gene. Trimming removed 6 bases from V and 3 bases from J; junction bases left unmatched: 10. The CDR3 is 16 amino acids.